This T cell receptor (beta chain) was sequenced in a study of cytomegalovirus exposure and HLA in healthy donors. Study as a whole: In an earlier analysis, approximately 120 million unique TCR beta sequences were found from some 200 million T cells. The study placed 70% to 85% of its 398 genotyped donors in the Caucasian-associated ancestry cluster. General observations from the study: According to the study, approximately 150 TCR beta chains were cytomegalovirus-associated. A later analysis found common viral pathogens apparently linked to several of the most significant clusters.

The PCR used 60 Vbeta and 13 Jbeta primers. Using immunoSEQ multiplex PCR, the repertoire was profiled, and TCRdb retains in-frame clones only, with some absent. The table lists 150,000 to 200,000 clones, around four fifths of them singletons, with roughly 9.7% in the top ten. Comment on this clone: Its antigen remains unidentified.

CDR1 is SGHVS, CDR2 FQNEAQ, per germline. V was cut by 7 bases and J by 6 bases, with 18 bases left in between. The CDR3 has 14 residues. The chain recombines TRBV7-8 with TRBJ2-5; D might be TRBD1 (7 bases). Sequencing input: PBMCs. The sequence was obtained from a man younger than 30 in good health and CMV-seropositive. DNA for the CDR3: TGTGCCAGCATCCAACTAGGGGGCGGGAAGACCCAGTACTTC. Its protein product is CASIQLGGGKTQYF.